A single T cell receptor beta chain is shown here with its context. The data originate from a study of blood T cell repertoires in COVID-19. Study-level information: Sites across the United States, Italy and Spain contributed samples from acute and convalescent COVID-19.

This CDR3 region has 15 residues. Germline CDR1 reads MNHNY; CDR2 reads SVGAGI (reference sequence). V lost 7 bases, J lost 0 bases, and 13 bases lay in between. Using immunoSEQ multiplex PCR, the repertoire was profiled, and TCRdb retains in-frame clones only, with some absent. The table lists 20,000 or so clones, nearly 90% of them singletons. This chain joins TRBV6-6 and TRBJ1-5; D ambiguous. The sequence derives from a human donor with active COVID-19. The donor label of this sample is uncertain. What was sequenced was peripheral blood. CDR3 sequence (DNA): TGTGCCAGCAAAACCGACTCTTATAGCAATCAGCCCCAGCATTTT. This translates into CASKTDSYSNQPQHF.